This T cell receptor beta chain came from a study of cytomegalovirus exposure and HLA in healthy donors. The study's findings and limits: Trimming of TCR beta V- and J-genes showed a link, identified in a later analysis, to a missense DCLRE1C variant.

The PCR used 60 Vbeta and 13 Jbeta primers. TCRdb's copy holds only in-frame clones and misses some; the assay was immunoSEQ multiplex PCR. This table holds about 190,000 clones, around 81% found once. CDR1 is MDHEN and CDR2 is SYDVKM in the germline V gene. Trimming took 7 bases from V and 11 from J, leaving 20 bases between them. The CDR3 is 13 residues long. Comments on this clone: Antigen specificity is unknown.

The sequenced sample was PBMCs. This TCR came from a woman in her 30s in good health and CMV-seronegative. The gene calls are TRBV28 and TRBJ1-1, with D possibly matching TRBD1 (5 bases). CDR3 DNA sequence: TGTGCCAGCACCCCAGTACGGATGGAGGGGGCTTTCTTT. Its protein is CASTPVRMEGAFF.